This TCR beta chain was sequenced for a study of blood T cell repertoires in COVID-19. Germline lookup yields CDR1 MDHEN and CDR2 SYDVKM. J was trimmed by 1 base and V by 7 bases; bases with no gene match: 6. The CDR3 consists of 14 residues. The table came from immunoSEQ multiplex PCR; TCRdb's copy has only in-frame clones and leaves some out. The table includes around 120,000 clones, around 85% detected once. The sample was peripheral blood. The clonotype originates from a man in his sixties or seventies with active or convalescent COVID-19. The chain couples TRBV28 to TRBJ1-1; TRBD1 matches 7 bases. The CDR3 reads CASTPGTANTEAFF. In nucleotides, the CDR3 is TGTGCCAGCACCCCCGGGACAGCGAACACTGAAGCTTTCTTT.